This T cell receptor (beta chain) came from a study of T cell responses to AZD1222 COVID-19 vaccine (dated by TCRdb to the early 2020s). Notes on the research overall: AZD1222 recipients whose second dose came at about 4 weeks and those whose second dose came at about 12 weeks were combined into one group, since spike-specific TCR depth and breadth did not differ between the two schedules. A total of just over 230 trial participants underwent TCR sequencing, of whom approximately 200 had received two doses of AZD1222 and about 26 had received two doses of the MenACWY control vaccine. Trial participants were enrolled by age into subgroups of 18-55, 56-69 and 70-plus years, and 148, 28 and 57 TCR-sequenced participants, respectively, were included in these subgroups. What the work shows at the level of the full study, not this receptor alone: Epitopes outside the regions mutated in the B.1.351 and B.1.1.7 variants were reportedly recognized by nearly half of the unique spike-specific TCRs. Most participants were white British and females outnumbered males, and the authors suggested that clonal diversity may have been underestimated. CD4 TCRs associated with the vaccine covered the entire spike protein, and the dominant responses were in regions 160-218 and 743-854. No day 14 peak-response samples were available, so repertoires were characterized only after the peak T cell response. A significant rise in spike-specific TCR breadth and depth was observed after two AZD1222 doses relative to day 0 and relative to MenACWY recipients. The 56-69-year group was small, and its depth increase did not reach significance, likely because of low power. Conclusions about previously exposed vaccinees are limited, since just six AZD1222 recipients were seropositive for SARS-CoV-2 at baseline.

Comments on this clone: Its antigen has not been determined. No per-base quality is available; no much larger clone lies one base away.

The time point tag for this specimen amounts to: baseline before first vaccination. Vaccinee samples were obtained from the UK trials COV001 and COV002, which included a single-blind randomized controlled phase 2/3 trial of AZD1222 (ChAdOx1 nCoV-19) in healthy adults. Trial participant PBMC samples were collected at day 0 and day 28 after the second dose for TCRbeta chain sequencing. The CDR3 regions of human TCRbeta chains were analyzed by immunosequencing. Per the original workflow: Repertoire TCRs were matched against a reference library of SARS-CoV-2-specific TCRs generated with the MIRA antigen-specificity platform. Breadth was defined as the fraction of unique TCRs that were SARS-CoV-2-associated, and depth was defined as the fraction of total T cells that were SARS-CoV-2-associated. Using the MIRA data, each spike-specific TCR was assigned both to the spike region to which the TCR was reactive and to a CD4 or CD8 class. Log10-transformed breadth and depth values were compared by one-way ANOVA with Sidak's multiple comparisons tests. TCRdb's version of the immuneACCESS table is confined to in-frame rearrangements and falls short of the full clone set. An unresolved V gene accounts for under half of the shortfall where checked; the remainder is of unknown origin. D and trimming were read from the DNA, whereas the V and J calls and clone size are those reported in that table. Here the sample has under 170,000 clones; about 95% occur a single time. The ten largest clones add up to roughly 1.2% of the sample.

From the cysteine up to the phenylalanine, the CDR3 has a length of 14 residues. Only the CDR3 region is kept as DNA, spanning 42 bases read in frame from base 1. Per the germline V gene, SNHLY is the CDR1 and FYNNEI is the CDR2. V drops 8 bases and J drops 0 bases, leaving 10 bases in between. Rearrangement joined TRBV2 to TRBJ1-4; D gene: possibly TRBD1, on 5 matching bases. Source: peripheral blood, taken on day 0 of AZD1222 vaccination. The receptor's source is an adult in good health. The CDR3 region reads CASGEGTTNEKLFF. The DNA is TGTGCCAGCGGAGAGGGGACAACTAATGAAAAACTGTTTTTT.